One and the same sample provided the 12 T cell receptor beta chains below, sequenced in a study of early T cells in non-severe SARS-CoV-2 infection. TCRdb re-derived calls from the 5' RACE reads in MiXCR, one entry per CDR3 protein. The top ten clones hold roughly 15% of a sample with some 77,000 distinct CDR3 sequences, approximately 12% of them seen once. Sample: whole blood, taken at baseline. These receptors were collected from an adult who was a healthcare worker with PCR-confirmed SARS-CoV-2 infection or an uninfected control (not recorded which). The donor label of this sample is uncertain.

In this sample, this clonotype turned up a few times. The chain carries TRBV6-6 and TRBJ2-1; D unresolved. The germline gives CDR1 MNHNY, CDR2 SVGAGI (reference sequence). Trimming removed 2 bases from V and 5 bases from J, with 10 bases in between. This CDR3 has 14 amino acids. CDR3 DNA sequence: TGTGCCAGCAGTTACGGGTTACTAAACAATGAGCAGTTCTTC. This encodes CASSYGLLNNEQFF.

This clonotype was seen more than once but under ten times. The chain combines TRBV6-5 with TRBJ1-1; D unclear. Germline V gene data show CDR1 as MNHEY and CDR2 as SVGAGI. V lost 6 bases and J lost 6, with 14 bases in between. This CDR3 spans 13 amino acids. The CDR3 sequence is CASSSDRRPEAFF. Written as DNA, the CDR3 is TGTGCCAGCAGCTCTGACCGGCGTCCTGAAGCTTTCTTT.

This clonotype showed up just a few times. The rearrangement uses TRBV7-6 and TRBJ2-5; no clear D. CDR3 length: 11 amino acids. The V end lost 4 bases, the J end lost 7 bases, and 7 bases lay between the germline ends. Germline loops: CDR1 SGHVS, CDR2 FNYEAQ. The chain's CDR3 is CASSYGPTQYF. CDR3 in DNA: TGTGCCAGCAGCTACGGACCGACCCAGTACTTC.

This clonotype was detected many times. V is TRBV7-3 and J is TRBJ2-1; possible D gene TRBD2, 6 bases. The CDR3 consists of 16 residues. Germline V gene lookup returns CDR1 SGHTA and CDR2 FQGTGA. The V gene lost 5 bases and the J gene lost 0 bases, with 14 bases spanning the gap. CDR3 DNA: TGTGCCAGCAGCGGCAAAGGGACTCTCTCCTACAATGAGCAGTTCTTC. Protein product: CASSGKGTLSYNEQFF.

This clonotype was seen repeatedly, ten times or more. The chain couples TRBV27 to TRBJ2-2, with 8 positions matching TRBD1. CDR3 length equals 20 residues. V lost 5 bases, J lost 6 bases, and 23 bases stayed unmatched. Germline V gene lookup returns CDR1 MNHEY and CDR2 SMNVEV (reference sequence). CDR3 sequence reads: CASSPNPRQGSEFFAGELFF. Here the CDR3 DNA reads TGTGCCAGCAGTCCCAACCCTAGACAGGGGTCGGAGTTTTTCGCCGGGGAGCTGTTTTTT.

This clonotype was seen many times. J is TRBJ1-2 and V is TRBV6-2 or TRBV6-3, with TRBD1 identical over 7 bases. Germline assignment: CDR1 MNHEY and CDR2 SVGEGT. CDR3 length equals 16 residues. The junction had 14 bases not matched to a gene; V was cut back by 10 bases and J by 0 bases. The CDR3 DNA is TGTGCCACCGCATCTCCGGGACAGACATCTAACTATGGCTACACCTTC. As protein: CATASPGQTSNYGYTF.

J is TRBJ1-3 and V is TRBV7-2; 7 bases match TRBD1. The V gene's germline CDR1 is SGHTA and CDR2 FQGNSA. The CDR3 totals 15 residues. The trim removed 5 bases at V and 0 bases at J, leaving 4 bases unmatched. CDR3 in DNA: TGTGCCAGCAGCAGGGACAGACCCTCTGGAAACACCATATATTTT. Its translation: CASSRDRPSGNTIYF. Full variable domain (remainder filled in from reference TRBV7-2 and TRBJ1-3): GAGVSQSPSNKVTEKGKDVELRCDPISGHTALYWYRQSLGQGLEFLIYFQGNSAPDKSGLPSDRFSAERTGGSVSTLTIQRTQQEDSAVYLCASSRDRPSGNTIYFGEGSWLTVV.

In this sample, this clonotype turned up many times. The chain recombines TRBV7-3 with TRBJ2-7; 7 bases map to TRBD2. There are 15 residues in the CDR3. Germline V CDR1 and CDR2: SGHTA, FQGTGA. V lost 1 base, J lost 0 bases, and 3 bases stayed unmatched. Written as DNA, the CDR3 is TGTGCCAGCAGCTTAAGCGGGGGAAGCTCCTACGAGCAGTACTTC. The encoded protein is CASSLSGGSSYEQYF.

This clonotype was counted a few times. This chain links TRBV19 with TRBJ2-2; TRBD1 agrees at 7 bases. The ends lost 10 bases at V and 6 bases at J; junction bases unmatched: 11. CDR3 length equals 14 residues. The germline V gene has CDR1 LNHDA and CDR2 SQIVND (reference sequence). The CDR3 is CATKQGFDSGELFF. In DNA form, the CDR3 reads TGTGCCACTAAACAGGGGTTCGATTCCGGGGAGCTGTTTTTT.

The chain links TRBV19 to TRBJ2-7, with 7 bases lining up with TRBD2. CDR1 and CDR2 (germline): LNHDA, SQIVND (reference sequence). CDR3 length equals 14 residues. The J segment lost 3 bases and the V segment lost 6 bases, leaving 8 bases of the junction unmatched. Here the CDR3 DNA reads TGTGCCAGTAGCGCGGGGGACGCGATCTACGAGCAGTACTTC. Translated, it gives CASSAGDAIYEQYF. Full variable domain (outside the CDR3, taken from reference TRBV19 and TRBJ2-7): DGGITQSPKYLFRKEGQNVTLSCEQNLNHDAMYWYRQDPGQGLRLIYYSQIVNDFQKGDIAEGYSVSREKKESFPLTVTSAQKNPTAFYLCASSAGDAIYEQYFGPGTRLTVT.

This clonotype was picked up a small number of times. This chain links TRBV7-9 with TRBJ2-7; TRBD2 matches 11 bases. The CDR3 loop spans 18 amino acids. V was clipped by 5 bases and J by 2 bases; unmatched bases: 14. Germline loops: CDR1 SEHNR, CDR2 FQNEAQ (reference sequence). CDR3 sequence: CASSRKTSGIKAPYEQYF. The CDR3 DNA sequence: TGTGCCAGCAGCCGTAAGACTAGCGGGATTAAGGCTCCCTACGAGCAGTACTTC.

The sample holds a few counts of this clonotype. The chain recombines TRBV5-1 with TRBJ2-1; 8 bases fit TRBD1. V lost 4 bases to trimming and J lost 8 bases; unmatched junction nucleotides: 8. Germline V gene sequence: CDR1 SGHRS, CDR2 YFSETQ. The length of the CDR3 is 14 residues. The CDR3 DNA follows: TGCGCCAGCAGCGAGACAGGGGTGGGGGATGAGCAGTTCTTC. Amino acids: CASSETGVGDEQFF. Full variable domain (remainder filled in from reference TRBV5-1 and TRBJ2-1): KAGVTQTPRYLIKTRGQQVTLSCSPISGHRSVSWYQQTPGQGLQFLFEYFSETQRNKGNFPGRFSGRQFSNSRSEMNVSTLELGDSALYLCASSETGVGDEQFFGPGTRLTVL.